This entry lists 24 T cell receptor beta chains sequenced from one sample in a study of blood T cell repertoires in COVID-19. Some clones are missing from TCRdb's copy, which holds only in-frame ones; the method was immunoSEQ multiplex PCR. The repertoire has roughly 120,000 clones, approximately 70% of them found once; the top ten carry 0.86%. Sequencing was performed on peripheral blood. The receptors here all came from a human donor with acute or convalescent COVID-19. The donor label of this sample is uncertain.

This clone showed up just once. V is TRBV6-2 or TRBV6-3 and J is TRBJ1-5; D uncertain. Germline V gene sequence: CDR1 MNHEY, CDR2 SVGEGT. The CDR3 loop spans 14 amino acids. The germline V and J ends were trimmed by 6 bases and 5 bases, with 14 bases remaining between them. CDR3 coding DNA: TGTGCCAGCAGCCACCGACGGGGATATCAGCCCCAGCATTTT. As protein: CASSHRRGYQPQHF.

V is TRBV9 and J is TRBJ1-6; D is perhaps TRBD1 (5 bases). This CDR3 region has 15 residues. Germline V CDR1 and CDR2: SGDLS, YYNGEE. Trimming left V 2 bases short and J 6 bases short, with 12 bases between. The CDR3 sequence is CASSVQGSGNSPLHF. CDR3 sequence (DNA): TGTGCCAGCAGCGTGCAGGGAAGTGGTAATTCACCCCTCCACTTT.

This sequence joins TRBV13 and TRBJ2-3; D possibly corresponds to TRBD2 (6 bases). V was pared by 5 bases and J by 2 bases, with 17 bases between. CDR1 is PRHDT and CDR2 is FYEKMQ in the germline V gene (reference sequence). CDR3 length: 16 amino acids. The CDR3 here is CASSPRDGGDTDTQYF. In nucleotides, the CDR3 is TGTGCCAGCAGCCCACGTGACGGGGGAGACACAGATACGCAGTATTTT. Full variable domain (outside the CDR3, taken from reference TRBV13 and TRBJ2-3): AAGVIQSPRHLIKEKRETATLKCYPIPRHDTVYWYQQGPGQDPQFLISFYEKMQSDKGSIPDRFSAQQFSDYHSELNMSSLELGDSALYFCASSPRDGGDTDTQYFGPGTRLTVL.

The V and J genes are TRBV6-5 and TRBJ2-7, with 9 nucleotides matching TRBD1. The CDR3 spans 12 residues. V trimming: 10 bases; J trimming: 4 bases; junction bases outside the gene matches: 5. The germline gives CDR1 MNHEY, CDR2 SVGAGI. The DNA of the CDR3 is TGTGCCATGATGGGACAGGGTTACGAGCAGTACTTC. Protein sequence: CAMMGQGYEQYF.

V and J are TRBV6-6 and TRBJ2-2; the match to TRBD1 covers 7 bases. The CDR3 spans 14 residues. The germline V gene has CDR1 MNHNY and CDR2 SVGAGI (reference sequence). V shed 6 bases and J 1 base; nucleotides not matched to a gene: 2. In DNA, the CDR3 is TGTGCCAGCAGCTGGACAGGGAACACCGGGGAGCTGTTTTTT. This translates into CASSWTGNTGELFF.

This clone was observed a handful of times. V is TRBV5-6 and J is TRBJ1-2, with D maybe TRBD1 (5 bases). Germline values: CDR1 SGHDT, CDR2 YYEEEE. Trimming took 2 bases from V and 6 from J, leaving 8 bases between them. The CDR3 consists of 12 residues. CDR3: CASSFGGDGYTF. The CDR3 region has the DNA TGTGCCAGCAGCTTCGGAGGGGATGGCTACACCTTC.

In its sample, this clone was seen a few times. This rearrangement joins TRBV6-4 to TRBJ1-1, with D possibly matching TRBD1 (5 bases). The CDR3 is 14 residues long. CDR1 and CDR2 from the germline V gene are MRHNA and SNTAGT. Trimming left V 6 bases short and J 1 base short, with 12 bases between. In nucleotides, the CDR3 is TGTGCCAGCAGCCCCCGGAGGGGGAACACTGAAGCTTTCTTT. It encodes CASSPRRGNTEAFF.

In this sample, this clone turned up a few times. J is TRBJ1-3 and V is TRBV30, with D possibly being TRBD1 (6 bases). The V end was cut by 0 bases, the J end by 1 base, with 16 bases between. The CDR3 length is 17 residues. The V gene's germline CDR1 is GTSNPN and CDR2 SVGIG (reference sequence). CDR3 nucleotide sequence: TGTGCCTGGAGTGTATGGGGGCTTACACGATCTGGAAACACCATATATTTT. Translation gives CAWSVWGLTRSGNTIYF.

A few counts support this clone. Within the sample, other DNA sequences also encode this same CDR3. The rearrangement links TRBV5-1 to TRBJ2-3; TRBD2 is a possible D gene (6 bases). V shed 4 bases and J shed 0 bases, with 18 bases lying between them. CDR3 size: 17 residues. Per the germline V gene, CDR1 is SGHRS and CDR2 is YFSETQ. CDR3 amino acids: CASSRGGGGASTDTQYF. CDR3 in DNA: TGCGCCAGCAGCCGGGGAGGTGGCGGGGCGAGCACAGATACGCAGTATTTT.

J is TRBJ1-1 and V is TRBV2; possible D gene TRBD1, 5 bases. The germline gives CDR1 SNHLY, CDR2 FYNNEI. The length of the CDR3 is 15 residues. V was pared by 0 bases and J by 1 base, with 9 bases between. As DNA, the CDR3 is TGTGCCAGCAGTGAAGCGTTTACAGGGAACACTGAAGCTTTCTTT. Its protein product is CASSEAFTGNTEAFF.

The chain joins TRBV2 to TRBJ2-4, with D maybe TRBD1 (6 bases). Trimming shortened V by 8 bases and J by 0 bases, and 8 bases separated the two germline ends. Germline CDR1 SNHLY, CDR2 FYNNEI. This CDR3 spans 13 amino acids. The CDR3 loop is CASQDRAKNIQYF. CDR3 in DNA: TGTGCCAGCCAGGACAGAGCCAAAAACATTCAGTACTTC.

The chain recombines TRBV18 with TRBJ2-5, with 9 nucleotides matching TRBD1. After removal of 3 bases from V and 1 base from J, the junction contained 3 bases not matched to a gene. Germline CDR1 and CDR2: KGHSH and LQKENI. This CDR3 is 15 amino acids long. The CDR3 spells CASSPGDRVQETQYF. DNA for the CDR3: TGTGCCAGCTCACCGGGGGACAGGGTCCAAGAGACCCAGTACTTC.

CDR3 bases: TGTGCCACCAGTGACACCCGGACAGGGCTTACCTATGGCTACACCTTC. Protein product: CATSDTRTGLTYGYTF. The genes are TRBV24-1 and TRBJ1-2, with 8 bases fitting TRBD1. J was trimmed by 4 bases and V by 4 bases; bases with no gene match: 10. Germline V gene sequence: CDR1 KGHDR, CDR2 SFDVKD. The CDR3 has 16 amino acids.

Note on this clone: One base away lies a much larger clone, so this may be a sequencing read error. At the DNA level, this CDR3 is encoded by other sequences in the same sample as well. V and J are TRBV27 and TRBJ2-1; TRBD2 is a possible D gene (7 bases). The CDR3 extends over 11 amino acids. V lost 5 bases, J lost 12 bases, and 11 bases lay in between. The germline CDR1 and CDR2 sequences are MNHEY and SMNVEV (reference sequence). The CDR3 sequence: CASSGGAGQFF. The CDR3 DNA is TGTGCCAGCAGTGGGGGGGCCGGGCAGTTCTTC.

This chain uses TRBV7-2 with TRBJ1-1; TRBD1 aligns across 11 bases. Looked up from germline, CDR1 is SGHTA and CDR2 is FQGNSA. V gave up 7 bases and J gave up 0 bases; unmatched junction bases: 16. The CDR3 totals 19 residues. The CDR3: CASNPTSGTGGTMNTEAFF. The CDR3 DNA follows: TGTGCCAGCAATCCAACCTCCGGGACAGGGGGTACGATGAACACTGAAGCTTTCTTT.

This CDR3 reads CASSFPLPRTGVNGYTF. CDR3 bases: TGTGCCAGCAGCTTTCCACTACCCAGGACAGGCGTGAATGGCTACACCTTC. V and J are TRBV7-9 and TRBJ1-2, with 7 bases identical to TRBD1. Trimming at V came to 3 bases and at J to 6 bases, leaving 16 bases not matched to a gene. The CDR3 runs to 17 residues. Germline-derived CDR1 and CDR2 are SEHNR and FQNEAQ (reference sequence).

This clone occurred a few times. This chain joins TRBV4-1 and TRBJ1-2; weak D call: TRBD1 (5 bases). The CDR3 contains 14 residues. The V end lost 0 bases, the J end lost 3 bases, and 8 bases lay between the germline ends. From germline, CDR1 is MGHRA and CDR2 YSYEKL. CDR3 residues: CASSQDRQYYGYTF. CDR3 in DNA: TGCGCCAGCAGCCAAGACCGACAGTACTATGGCTACACCTTC.

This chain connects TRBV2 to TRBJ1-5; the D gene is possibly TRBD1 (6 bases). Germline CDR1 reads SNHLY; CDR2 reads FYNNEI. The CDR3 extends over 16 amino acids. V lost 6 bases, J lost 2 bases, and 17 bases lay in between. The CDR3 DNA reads TGTGCCAGCAGGGCCACACAGGGATCGGGCAATCAGCCCCAGCATTTT. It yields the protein CASRATQGSGNQPQHF.

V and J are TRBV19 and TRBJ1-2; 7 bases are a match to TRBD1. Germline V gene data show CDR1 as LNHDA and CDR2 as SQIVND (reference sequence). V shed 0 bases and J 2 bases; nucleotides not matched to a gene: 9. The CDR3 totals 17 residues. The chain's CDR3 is CASSIDLLGQTNYGYTF. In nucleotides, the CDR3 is TGTGCCAGTAGTATAGATCTATTGGGACAGACCAACTATGGCTACACCTTC. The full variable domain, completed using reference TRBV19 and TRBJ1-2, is DGGITQSPKYLFRKEGQNVTLSCEQNLNHDAMYWYRQDPGQGLRLIYYSQIVNDFQKGDIAEGYSVSREKKESFPLTVTSAQKNPTAFYLCASSIDLLGQTNYGYTFGSGTRLTVV.

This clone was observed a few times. The CDR3 spells CASSLATVKETQYF. Here the CDR3 DNA reads TGCGCCAGCAGCTTGGCGACAGTAAAAGAGACCCAGTACTTC. The chain combines TRBV5-1 with TRBJ2-5, with D possibly matching TRBD1 (5 bases). Germline CDR1 and CDR2: SGHRS and YFSETQ. Trimming removed 0 bases from V and 3 bases from J, with 9 bases in between. This CDR3 is 14 amino acids long.

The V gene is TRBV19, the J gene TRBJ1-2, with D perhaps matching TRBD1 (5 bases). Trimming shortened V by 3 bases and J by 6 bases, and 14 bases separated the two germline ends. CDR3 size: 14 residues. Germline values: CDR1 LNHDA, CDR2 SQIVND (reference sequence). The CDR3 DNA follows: TGTGCCAGTAGTATTTCCAGGGCCTACGATGGCTACACCTTC. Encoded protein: CASSISRAYDGYTF.

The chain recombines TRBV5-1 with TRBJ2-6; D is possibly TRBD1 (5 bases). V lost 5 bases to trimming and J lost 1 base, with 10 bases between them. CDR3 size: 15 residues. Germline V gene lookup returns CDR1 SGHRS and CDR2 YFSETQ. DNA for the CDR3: TGCGCCAGCAGTCAGGACAAATCTGGGGCCAACGTCCTGACTTTC. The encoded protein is CASSQDKSGANVLTF.

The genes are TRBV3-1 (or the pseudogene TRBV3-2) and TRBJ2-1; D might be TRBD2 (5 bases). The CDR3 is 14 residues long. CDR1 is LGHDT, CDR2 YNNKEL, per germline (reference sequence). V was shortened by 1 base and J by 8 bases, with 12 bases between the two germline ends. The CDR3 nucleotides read TGTGCCAGCAGCCAAGTCAGAGGGTTACATGAGCAGTTCTTC. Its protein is CASSQVRGLHEQFF.

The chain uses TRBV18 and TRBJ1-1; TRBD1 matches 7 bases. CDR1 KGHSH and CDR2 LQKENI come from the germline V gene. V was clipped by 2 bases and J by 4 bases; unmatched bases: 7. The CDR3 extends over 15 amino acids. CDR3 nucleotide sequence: TGTGCCAGCTCACCATCCCAGGGGGTGAGCACTGAAGCTTTCTTT. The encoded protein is CASSPSQGVSTEAFF.